One sample yielded the 6 T cell receptor beta chains listed below, sequenced in a study of CXCR3-negative and CXCR3-positive naive CD8 T cells. General observations from the study: Hydrophobicity was higher for TRB CDR3s found in CXCR3-positive naive cells than in CXCR3-negative naive cells.

Preparation of TRB cDNA libraries relied on 5' RACE carrying UMI labels. TCRdb reprocessed the 5' RACE reads, with one entry per CDR3 protein and no DNA. The clone table shows around 160,000 distinct CDR3 sequences, with the ten largest holding approximately 0.27%. No antigen has been identified for these receptors. The sequenced material came from naive CXCR3+ CD8+ T cells from blood. Stated subset: CD45RO-CCR7+CD27+CD95- naive CD8+ T cells expressing CXCR3 (TNR3+). Receptor source: a human donor in good health. Some clones in this sample may be carry-over from other donors' samples.

CDR3 protein: CAWSPPGMVSYEQYF. This rearrangement joins TRBV30 to TRBJ2-7; TCRdb indicates TRBD1, and absent DNA this call remains unverified. The CDR3 has 15 residues. Germline CDR1 and CDR2: GTSNPN and SVGIG (reference sequence).

The chain couples TRBV29-1 to TRBJ2-1; TCRdb picks TRBD1, but there is no DNA to check that call. This CDR3 contains 11 residues. Germline CDR1 reads SQVTM; CDR2 reads ANQGSEA. CDR3 sequence: CSVEADREQFF.

The V call is TRBV12-3 or TRBV12-4, the J call TRBJ2-5; the TCRdb D gene call, TRBD2, has no DNA to confirm it. The CDR3 is made up of 14 amino acids. CDR3 sequence: CASSRTEGKKTQYF.

The V gene is TRBV29-1, the J gene TRBJ2-1; no DNA is available, so the TRBD2 call from TCRdb remains unchecked. This CDR3 region has 14 residues. Germline V gene lookup returns CDR1 SQVTM and CDR2 ANQGSEA. This CDR3 is CSVVTSGRYNEQFF.

This sequence joins TRBV29-1 and TRBJ2-1; the D call of TRBD1 rests on TCRdb alone, since no DNA is present to check it. The V gene's germline CDR1 is SQVTM and CDR2 ANQGSEA. The CDR3 is made up of 12 amino acids. The CDR3 sequence is CSVVIGVNEQFF.

J is TRBJ2-7 and V is TRBV9. The CDR3 is made up of 13 amino acids. CDR1 and CDR2 (germline): SGDLS, YYNGEE. This CDR3 is CASSVGQTYEQYF.